This record covers a single T cell receptor (beta chain). Its binding antigen is unknown. It has no much larger one-base neighbor in the sample; base qualities were not kept. This specimen belongs to a study of blood T cell repertoires in COVID-19 (dated by TCRdb to the early 2020s). With respect to the entire study: Collaborator samples came from the United States, Italy and Spain and covered acute and convalescent phases of COVID-19. The prospective study material was composed of cDNA or gDNA derived from T cells, B-cell-depleted T cells, or PBMCs. The dataset comprised deeply sampled blood TCRbeta repertoires from subjects exposed to, actively infected with, or recovered from COVID-19. The repertoires were released in a freely available public database intended as a resource for research on the immune response to SARS-CoV-2. The samples were drawn from two sources: the first 160 participants of the ongoing ImmuneRACE study, and about 1,300 subjects contributed by 6 global collaborators. Nearly every sample came with metadata listing a de-identified subject ID, COVID-19 status, age in years and sex. Where HLA class I and class II types were available, the types were taken from metadata supplied by the sample provider, not from assay-based typing. Here is what the overall study found, with its caveats: The amount of clinical and demographic metadata varied by source and participant and was provided uncurated.

Each collaborating institution followed its own protocols to collect whole blood in K2EDTA tubes. For TCRbeta analysis, collaborators shipped samples as frozen whole blood, isolated PBMCs, or DNA extracted from either of those sample types. The immunoSEQ Assay, a bias-controlled multiplex PCR, was used to amplify TCRbeta CDR3 regions from genomic DNA. The authors processed their data as follows. The number of nucleated cells in each sample was estimated from the amplification of reference gene primers within the assay. To quantify the absolute abundance of each unique TCRbeta CDR3 rearrangement, sequence reads were collapsed and filtered. Productive Simpson clonality was computed per sample as the square root of Simpson's diversity index over productive rearrangements. TCRdb holds this immuneACCESS table with in-frame rearrangements only. Some clones are missing; in checked studies, unresolved V genes explain under half, and the rest has no known cause. Clone size and V and J calls were adopted from that table, with D and trimming inferred from the DNA. The sample data list 200,000 to 250,000 clones, and approximately 85% of these were observed just once. The biggest ten clones account for about 8% of the sample.

The clonotype was recovered from a woman between 45 and 65 years old with active or convalescent COVID-19. Sequenced material: peripheral blood.

Here is the DNA: TGTGCCAGCAGCCTCCAGTTGTGGAACACTGAAGCTTTCTTT. Translated, this gives CASSLQLWNTEAFF. Recombination linked TRBV11-2 to TRBJ1-1, with no reliable assignment of the D segment. The CDR3 goes from the cysteine to the phenylalanine over 14 residues. Only the CDR3 region is kept as DNA, spanning 42 bases read in frame from base 1. Between the V and J ends, shortened by 5 bases and 1 base respectively, the junction contains 11 bases. The germline V gene provides CDR1 SGHAT and CDR2 FQNNGV.